Listed below are T cell receptor beta chains from one sample, sequenced in a study of shared clonotypes between healthy human individuals. The table came from immunoSEQ multiplex PCR; TCRdb's copy has only in-frame clones and leaves some out. The sample lists millions of clones; around nine tenths were seen once. Sequenced material: naive CD4+ T cells sorted from blood. The receptors stem from a man aged 18 to 35 in good health. Both conserved end residues are part of each CDR3. D genes are given only for firm matches. Clone size appears in some rows only: once, few, many, or a class for an expanded clone.

TRBJ2-7	once	TRBV2	.	CASRTFYEQYF	TGTGCCAGCAGGACCTTCTACGAGCAGTACTTC
TRBJ2-4	.	TRBV13	.	CASSSRDGVNIQYF	TGTGCCAGCAGCTCCCGGGACGGGGTAAACATTCAGTACTTC
TRBJ2-3	.	TRBV28	.	CASSPVGGFGTDTQYF	TGTGCCAGCAGTCCAGTAGGGGGGTTCGGCACAGATACGCAGTATTTT
TRBJ2-7	.	TRBV6-1	TRBD2	CASSDLAGDHEQYF	TGTGCCAGCAGTGACCTAGCGGGAGATCACGAGCAGTACTTC
TRBJ2-2	once	TRBV25-1	TRBD1	CASSDRGTRAGELFF	TGTGCCAGCAGCGACAGGGGGACGAGAGCCGGGGAGCTGTTTTTT
TRBJ1-2	once	TRBV6-6	.	CASSPQPSSNYGYTF	TGTGCCAGCAGCCCACAGCCTAGCAGTAACTATGGCTACACCTTC
TRBJ2-4	once	TRBV5-6	.	CASSLVSLLAKNIQYF	TGTGCCAGCAGCTTGGTCTCCCTCCTAGCCAAAAACATTCAGTACTTC
TRBJ2-1	.	TRBV29-1	TRBD1	CSAEAPGTGVFNEQFF	TGCAGCGCCGAGGCCCCCGGGACAGGGGTGTTCAATGAGCAGTTCTTC
TRBJ2-6	.	TRBV7-9	.	CASSRRLSGRLSGANVLTF	TGTGCCAGCAGCCGCAGACTCAGCGGGCGCCTCTCTGGGGCCAACGTCCTGACTTTC
TRBJ2-7	.	TRBV11-3	.	CASSWPYWETQTYEQYF	TGTGCCAGCAGCTGGCCATATTGGGAAACCCAAACCTACGAGCAGTACTTC
TRBJ2-7	.	TRBV28	TRBD1	CASSTGVLREQYF	TGTGCCAGCAGTACAGGGGTTTTGAGGGAGCAGTACTTC
TRBJ2-5	.	TRBV5-1	.	CASSLGGIYQETQYF	TGCGCCAGCAGTCTTGGAGGGATCTACCAAGAGACCCAGTACTTC
TRBJ2-3	once	TRBV7-3	.	CASSSSLTDTQYF	TGTGCCAGCAGCTCCTCTCTCACAGATACGCAGTATTTT
TRBJ1-5	.	TRBV5-8	.	CASSLWGARQPQHF	TGTGCCAGCAGCTTGTGGGGGGCACGTCAGCCCCAGCATTTT
TRBJ2-3	.	TRBV4-3	TRBD2	CASSQGPSGSGDTQYF	TGCGCCAGCAGCCAAGGTCCTAGCGGATCTGGAGATACGCAGTATTTT
TRBJ1-1	.	TRBV18	.	CASSSNEGDTEAFF	TGTGCCAGCTCTTCTAACGAGGGGGACACTGAAGCTTTCTTT
TRBJ1-1	.	TRBV7-2	.	CASSQGGEAFF	TGTGCCAGCAGCCAAGGGGGGGAAGCTTTCTTT
TRBJ2-1	.	TRBV6-6	TRBD2	CASSFMASGGGEQFF	TGTGCCAGCAGTTTTATGGCTAGCGGGGGTGGAGAGCAGTTCTTC
TRBJ1-1	few	TRBV19	.	CASATRGITEAFF	TGTGCCAGCGCTACTCGGGGTATCACTGAAGCTTTCTTT
TRBJ2-7	.	TRBV7-9	.	CASTSTVGGYEQYF	TGTGCCAGCACTTCTACCGTAGGGGGCTACGAGCAGTACTTC
TRBJ2-5	.	TRBV10-3	.	CAISELEGQETQYF	TGTGCCATCAGTGAGTTGGAGGGCCAAGAGACCCAGTACTTC
TRBJ2-3	once	TRBV12-5	.	CASARGVRTDTQYF	TGTGCTAGTGCCCGGGGTGTGAGGACAGATACGCAGTATTTT
TRBJ2-7	.	TRBV5-6	.	CASSPLGGARDEQYF	TGTGCCAGCAGCCCGTTAGGGGGGGCGAGGGACGAGCAGTACTTC
TRBJ1-5	.	TRBV11-2	.	CASSPVGFNQPQHF	TGTGCCAGCAGCCCGGTTGGTTTCAATCAGCCCCAGCATTTT
TRBJ2-7	.	TRBV11-1	.	CASSRAPSDEQYF	TGTGCCAGCAGCCGGGCGCCCTCGGACGAGCAGTACTTC
TRBJ2-3	.	TRBV2	.	CASSPGRGTDTQYF	TGTGCCAGCAGCCCCGGACGGGGCACAGATACGCAGTATTTT
TRBJ1-2	.	TRBV18	TRBD1	CASSPRQGNRNYGYTF	TGTGCCAGCTCACCGCGACAGGGGAACCGTAACTATGGCTACACCTTC
TRBJ2-7	.	TRBV7-9	TRBD2	CASSAPTAGDYEQYF	TGTGCCAGCAGCGCGCCGACAGCGGGAGACTACGAGCAGTACTTC
TRBJ1-2	.	TRBV19	TRBD1	CASRSPGRGRYGYTF	TGTGCCAGTCGCTCCCCTGGCAGGGGGCGGTATGGCTACACCTTC
TRBJ2-7	.	TRBV10-2	TRBD1	CASSPGTGPYEQYF	TGCGCCAGCAGTCCTGGGACAGGCCCATACGAGCAGTACTTC
TRBJ2-3	once	TRBV19	TRBD2	CASSMDLLAGASTDTQYF	TGTGCCAGTAGTATGGATCTACTAGCGGGGGCCAGCACAGATACGCAGTATTTT
TRBJ2-1	.	TRBV6-1	.	CASSGQFNEQFF	TGTGCCAGCAGTGGACAGTTCAATGAGCAGTTCTTC
TRBJ1-2	.	TRBV28	TRBD1	CASSLRTGLNYGYTF	TGTGCCAGCAGTTTAAGGACAGGGTTGAACTATGGCTACACCTTC
TRBJ2-1	.	TRBV5-6	TRBD2	CASSAELAGVYNEQFF	TGTGCCAGCAGCGCGGAACTAGCGGGGGTATACAATGAGCAGTTCTTC
TRBJ1-2	.	TRBV9	TRBD1	CASSARSEGGAGGYTF	TGTGCCAGCAGCGCACGAAGCGAAGGGGGCGCGGGTGGCTACACCTTC
TRBJ2-5	.	TRBV5-6	.	CASSTNGETQYF	TGTGCCAGCAGCACCAATGGAGAGACCCAGTACTTC
TRBJ2-2	once	TRBV18	TRBD1	CASSPGQGEAGELFF	TGTGCCAGCTCACCGGGACAGGGAGAGGCCGGGGAGCTGTTTTTT
TRBJ2-7	.	TRBV14	.	CASSQGAGFIYEQYF	TGTGCCAGCAGCCAAGGGGCAGGGTTTATCTACGAGCAGTACTTC
TRBJ2-6	.	TRBV19	TRBD1	CASSIGQGVSGANVLTF	TGTGCCAGTAGTATCGGACAGGGGGTTAGTGGGGCCAACGTCCTGACTTTC
TRBJ1-3	.	TRBV4-1	.	CASSLPGGAHSGNTIYF	TGCGCCAGCAGCCTCCCGGGGGGGGCCCACTCTGGAAACACCATATATTTT
TRBJ1-2	.	TRBV7-9	.	CASSLIRQERGSYGYTF	TGTGCCAGCAGCTTAATTCGGCAGGAAAGGGGTTCGTATGGCTACACCTTC
TRBJ2-3	once	TRBV19	TRBD2	CASSPERRGGTDTQYF	TGTGCCAGTAGCCCCGAGAGACGGGGGGGCACAGATACGCAGTATTTT
TRBJ2-5	once	TRBV2	.	CASRIETQYF	TGTGCCAGCAGAATCGAGACCCAGTACTTC
TRBJ2-4	.	TRBV18	.	CASSPPTLAKNIQYF	TGTGCCAGCTCACCACCGACCTTAGCCAAAAACATTCAGTACTTC
TRBJ1-1	.	TRBV7-9	.	CASSFWGNTEAFF	TGTGCCAGCAGCTTCTGGGGGAACACTGAAGCTTTCTTT
TRBJ2-2	.	TRBV9	.	CASSVDILGGRAGTGELFF	TGTGCCAGCAGCGTAGATATCTTAGGGGGAAGAGCAGGCACCGGGGAGCTGTTTTTT
TRBJ1-6	.	TRBV5-6	TRBD1	CASSTGTGIDNSPLHF	TGTGCCAGCAGCACCGGGACAGGGATCGATAATTCACCCCTCCACTTT
TRBJ1-4	.	TRBV19	.	CASSIGASSGGGKLFF	TGTGCCAGTAGTATAGGGGCGTCCTCCGGTGGCGGAAAACTGTTTTTT
TRBJ2-5	.	TRBV7-2	.	CASSLIEGLGGETQYF	TGTGCCAGCAGCTTAATAGAGGGACTCGGGGGAGAGACCCAGTACTTC
TRBJ2-3	.	TRBV6-6	.	CASSYPSESTDTQYF	TGTGCCAGCAGCTACCCTAGCGAGAGCACAGATACGCAGTATTTT
TRBJ2-3	.	TRBV5-6	TRBD2	CASSRLAVTPSTDTQYF	TGTGCCAGCAGCAGACTAGCTGTCACTCCTAGCACAGATACGCAGTATTTT
TRBJ2-3	.	TRBV9	TRBD2	CASSVARTGTSASTDTQYF	TGTGCCAGCAGCGTAGCTAGGACGGGGACTAGCGCTAGCACAGATACGCAGTATTTT
TRBJ1-5	.	TRBV5-6	.	CASSFMVNQPQHF	TGTGCCAGCAGCTTTATGGTAAATCAGCCCCAGCATTTT
TRBJ2-5	.	TRBV9	.	CASSVGTSLQETQYF	TGTGCCAGCAGCGTAGGGACCTCACTCCAAGAGACCCAGTACTTC
TRBJ1-2	.	TRBV6-5	.	CASSQGYEGYTF	TGTGCCAGCAGTCAGGGATATGAAGGCTACACCTTC
TRBJ1-5	.	TRBV19	TRBD1	CASSEYRGSNQPQHF	TGTGCCAGTAGTGAATACAGGGGTTCCAATCAGCCCCAGCATTTT
TRBJ2-6	.	TRBV5-1	TRBD1	CASSSNPGQVFSGANVLTF	TGCGCCAGCAGCTCGAATCCGGGACAGGTTTTCTCTGGGGCCAACGTCCTGACTTTC
TRBJ2-1	.	TRBV7-2	.	CASTLVGGSYNEQFF	TGTGCCAGCACCTTGGTCGGAGGCTCCTACAATGAGCAGTTCTTC